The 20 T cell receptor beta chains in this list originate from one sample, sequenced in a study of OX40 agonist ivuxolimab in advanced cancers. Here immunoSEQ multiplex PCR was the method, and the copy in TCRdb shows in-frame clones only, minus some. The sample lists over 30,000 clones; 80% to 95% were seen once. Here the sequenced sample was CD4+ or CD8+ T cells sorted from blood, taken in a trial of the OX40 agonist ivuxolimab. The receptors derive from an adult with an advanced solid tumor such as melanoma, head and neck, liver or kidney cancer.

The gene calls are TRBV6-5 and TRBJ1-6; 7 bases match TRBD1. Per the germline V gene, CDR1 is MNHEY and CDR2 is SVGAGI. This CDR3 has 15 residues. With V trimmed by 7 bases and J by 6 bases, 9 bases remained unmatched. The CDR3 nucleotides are TGTGCCAGCAATCCCCGGGACAGTATTAATTCACCCCTCCACTTT. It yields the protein CASNPRDSINSPLHF.

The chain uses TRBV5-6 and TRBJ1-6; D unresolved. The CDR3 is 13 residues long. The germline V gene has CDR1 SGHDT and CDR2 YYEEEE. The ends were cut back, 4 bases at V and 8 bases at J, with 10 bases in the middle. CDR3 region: CASSKTVYSPLHF. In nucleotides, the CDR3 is TGTGCCAGCAGCAAAACCGTTTATTCACCCCTCCACTTT.

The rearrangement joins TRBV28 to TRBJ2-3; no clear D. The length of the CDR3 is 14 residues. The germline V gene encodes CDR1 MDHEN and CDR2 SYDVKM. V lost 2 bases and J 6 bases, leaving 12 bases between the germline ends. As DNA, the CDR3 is TGTGCCAGCAGTTTAGGTGGCCATGGGGATACGCAGTATTTT. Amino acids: CASSLGGHGDTQYF. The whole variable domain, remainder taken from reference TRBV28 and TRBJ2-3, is DVKVTQSSRYLVKRTGEKVFLECVQDMDHENMFWYRQDPGLGLRLIYFSYDVKMKEKGDIPEGYSVSREKKERFSLILESASTNQTSMYLCASSLGGHGDTQYFGPGTRLTVL.

For the CDR3, the DNA is TGTGCCAGCAGTTGGGGGGCCCGAGGGGTTAACTATGGCTACACCTTC. Protein product: CASSWGARGVNYGYTF. The chain uses TRBV28 and TRBJ1-2; tentatively, D is TRBD1 (6 bases). The CDR3 length is 16 residues. V dropped 4 bases and J dropped 1 base, with 16 bases sitting between them. The germline V gene has CDR1 MDHEN and CDR2 SYDVKM.

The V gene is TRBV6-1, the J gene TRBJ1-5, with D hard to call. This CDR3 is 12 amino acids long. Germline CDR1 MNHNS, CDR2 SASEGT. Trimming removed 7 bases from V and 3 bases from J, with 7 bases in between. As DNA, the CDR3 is TGTGCCAGCACAGAATTCAATCAGCCCCAGCATTTT. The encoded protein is CASTEFNQPQHF.

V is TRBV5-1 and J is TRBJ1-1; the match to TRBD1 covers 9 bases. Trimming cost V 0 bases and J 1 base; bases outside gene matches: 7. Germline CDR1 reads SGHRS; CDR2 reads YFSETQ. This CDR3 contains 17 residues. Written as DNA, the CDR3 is TGCGCCAGCAGCTTGGGCCCTACGGGACAGGGGAACACTGAAGCTTTCTTT. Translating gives CASSLGPTGQGNTEAFF.

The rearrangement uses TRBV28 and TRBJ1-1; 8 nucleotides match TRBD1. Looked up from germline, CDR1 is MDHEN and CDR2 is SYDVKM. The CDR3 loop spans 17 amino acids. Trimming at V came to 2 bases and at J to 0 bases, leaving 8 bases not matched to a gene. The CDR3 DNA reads TGTGCCAGCAGTTTAAGACAGGGGCACCCCATGAACACTGAAGCTTTCTTT. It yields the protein CASSLRQGHPMNTEAFF.

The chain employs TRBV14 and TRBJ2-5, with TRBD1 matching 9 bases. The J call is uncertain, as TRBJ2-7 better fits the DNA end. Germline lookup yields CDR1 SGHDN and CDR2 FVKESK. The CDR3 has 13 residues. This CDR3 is CASRGTGLYEQYF. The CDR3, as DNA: TGTGCCAGCCGGGGGACAGGGCTCTACGAGCAGTACTTC.

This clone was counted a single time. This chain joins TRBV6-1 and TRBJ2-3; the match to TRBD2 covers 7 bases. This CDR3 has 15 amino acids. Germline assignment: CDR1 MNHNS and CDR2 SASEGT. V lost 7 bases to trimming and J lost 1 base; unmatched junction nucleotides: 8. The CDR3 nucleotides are TGTGCCAGCAACCCTAGCGGACCCGGCACAGATACGCAGTATTTT. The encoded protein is CASNPSGPGTDTQYF.

CDR3 bases: TGTGCCAGCAGTATGGGACTAGCGGGCTATGAGCAGTTCTTC. Residues: CASSMGLAGYEQFF. The V gene is TRBV9, the J gene TRBJ2-1; 12 nucleotides line up with TRBD2. J was trimmed by 8 bases and V by 5 bases; bases with no gene match: 5. The CDR3 has 14 residues. Looked up from germline, CDR1 is SGDLS and CDR2 is YYNGEE.

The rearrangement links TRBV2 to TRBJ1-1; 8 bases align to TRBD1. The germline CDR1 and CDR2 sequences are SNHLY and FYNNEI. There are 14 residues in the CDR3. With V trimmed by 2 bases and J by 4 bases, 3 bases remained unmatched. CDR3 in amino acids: CASSEHRGITEAFF. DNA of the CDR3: TGTGCCAGCAGTGAACACAGGGGGATCACTGAAGCTTTCTTT.

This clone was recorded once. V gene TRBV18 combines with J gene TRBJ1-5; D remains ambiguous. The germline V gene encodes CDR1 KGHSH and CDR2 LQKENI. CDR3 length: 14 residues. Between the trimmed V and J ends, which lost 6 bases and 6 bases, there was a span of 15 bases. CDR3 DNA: TGTGCCAGCTCTCCCGCGGGGTTCGGTCAGCCCCAGCATTTT. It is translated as CASSPAGFGQPQHF.

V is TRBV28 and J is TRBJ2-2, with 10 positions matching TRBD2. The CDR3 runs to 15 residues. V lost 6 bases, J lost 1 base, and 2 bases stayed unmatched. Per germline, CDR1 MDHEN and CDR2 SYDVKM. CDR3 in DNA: TGTGCCAGCAGACCTAGCGGGGGGAACACCGGGGAGCTGTTTTTT. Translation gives CASRPSGGNTGELFF. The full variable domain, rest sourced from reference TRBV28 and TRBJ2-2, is DVKVTQSSRYLVKRTGEKVFLECVQDMDHENMFWYRQDPGLGLRLIYFSYDVKMKEKGDIPEGYSVSREKKERFSLILESASTNQTSMYLCASRPSGGNTGELFFGEGSRLTVL.

CDR3 sequence reads: CASSQDAFDRGRGYTF. The CDR3 DNA reads as TGCGCCAGCAGCCAAGATGCCTTTGACAGGGGCCGTGGCTACACCTTC. The V call is TRBV4-3, the J call TRBJ1-2, with TRBD1 identical over 8 bases. V trimming: 0 bases; J trimming: 7 bases; junction bases outside the gene matches: 10. The CDR3 runs to 16 residues. Germline CDR1 reads LGHNA; CDR2 reads YSLEER.

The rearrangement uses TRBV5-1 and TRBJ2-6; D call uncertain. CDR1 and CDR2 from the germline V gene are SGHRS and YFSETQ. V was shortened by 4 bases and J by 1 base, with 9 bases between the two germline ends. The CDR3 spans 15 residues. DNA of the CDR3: TGCGCCAGCAGCGAACCTCTGTCTGGGGCCAACGTCCTGACTTTC. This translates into CASSEPLSGANVLTF.

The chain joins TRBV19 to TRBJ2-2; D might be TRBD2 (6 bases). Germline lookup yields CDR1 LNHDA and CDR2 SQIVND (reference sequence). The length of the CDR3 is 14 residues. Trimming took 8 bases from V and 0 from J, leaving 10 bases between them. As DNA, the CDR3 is TGTGCCAGTCGGGCGGGAACGAACACCGGGGAGCTGTTTTTT. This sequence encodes CASRAGTNTGELFF.

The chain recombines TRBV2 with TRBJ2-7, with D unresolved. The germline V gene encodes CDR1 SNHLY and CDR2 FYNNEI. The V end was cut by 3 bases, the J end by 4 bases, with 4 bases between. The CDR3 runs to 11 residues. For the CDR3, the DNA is TGTGCCAGCAGTGACGCGTACGAGCAGTACTTC. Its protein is CASSDAYEQYF.

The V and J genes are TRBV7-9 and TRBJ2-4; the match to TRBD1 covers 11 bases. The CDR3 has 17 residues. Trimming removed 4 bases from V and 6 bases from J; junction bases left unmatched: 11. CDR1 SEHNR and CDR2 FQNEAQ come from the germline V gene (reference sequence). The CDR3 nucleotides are TGTGCCAGCAGCTCCCCGCCCCGGGACAGGGGGTCAAACATTCAGTACTTC. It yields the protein CASSSPPRDRGSNIQYF.

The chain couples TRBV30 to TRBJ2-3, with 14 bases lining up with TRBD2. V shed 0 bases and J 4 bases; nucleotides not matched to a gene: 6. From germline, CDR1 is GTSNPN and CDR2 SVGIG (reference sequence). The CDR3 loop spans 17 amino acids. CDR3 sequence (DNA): TGTGCCTGGAGTGTTACTCCGGGACTAGCGGGAGCAGATACGCAGTATTTT. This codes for CAWSVTPGLAGADTQYF.

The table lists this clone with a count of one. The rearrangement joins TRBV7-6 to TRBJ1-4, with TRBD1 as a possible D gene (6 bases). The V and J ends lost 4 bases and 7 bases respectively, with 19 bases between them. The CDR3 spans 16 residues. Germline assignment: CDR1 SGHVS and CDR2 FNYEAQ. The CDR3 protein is CASSSPAWGAAEKLFF. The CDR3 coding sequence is TGTGCCAGCAGCTCCCCGGCGTGGGGGGCGGCTGAAAAACTGTTTTTT.